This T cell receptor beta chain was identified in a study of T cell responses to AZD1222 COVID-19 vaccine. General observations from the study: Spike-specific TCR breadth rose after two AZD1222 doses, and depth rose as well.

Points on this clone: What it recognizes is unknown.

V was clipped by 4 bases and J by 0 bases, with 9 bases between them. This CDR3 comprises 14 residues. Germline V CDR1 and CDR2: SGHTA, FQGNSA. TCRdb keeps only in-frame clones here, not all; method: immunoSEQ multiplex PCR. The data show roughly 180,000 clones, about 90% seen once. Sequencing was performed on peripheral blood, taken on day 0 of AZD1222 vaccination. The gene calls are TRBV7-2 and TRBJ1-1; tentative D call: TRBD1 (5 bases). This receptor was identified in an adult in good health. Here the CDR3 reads CASSYSTVNTEAFF. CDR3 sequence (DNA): TGTGCCAGCAGCTACTCGACAGTGAACACTGAAGCTTTCTTT.